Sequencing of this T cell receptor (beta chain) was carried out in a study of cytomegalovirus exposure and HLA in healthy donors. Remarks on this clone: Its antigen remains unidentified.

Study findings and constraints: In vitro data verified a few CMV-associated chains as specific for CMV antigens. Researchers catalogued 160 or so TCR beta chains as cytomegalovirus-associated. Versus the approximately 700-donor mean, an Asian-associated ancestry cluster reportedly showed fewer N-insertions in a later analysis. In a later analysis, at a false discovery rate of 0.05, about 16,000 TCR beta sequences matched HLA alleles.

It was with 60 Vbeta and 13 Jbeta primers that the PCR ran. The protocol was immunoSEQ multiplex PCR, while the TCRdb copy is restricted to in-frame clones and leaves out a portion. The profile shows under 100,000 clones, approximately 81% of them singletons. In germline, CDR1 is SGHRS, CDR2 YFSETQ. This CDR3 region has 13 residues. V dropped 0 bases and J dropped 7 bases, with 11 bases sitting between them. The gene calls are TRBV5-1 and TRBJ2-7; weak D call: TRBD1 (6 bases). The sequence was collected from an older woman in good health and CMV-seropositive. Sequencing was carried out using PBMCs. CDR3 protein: CASSLAPGVEQYF. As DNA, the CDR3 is TGCGCCAGCAGCTTGGCCCCAGGGGTTGAGCAGTACTTC.